This T cell receptor beta chain was sequenced in a study of blood T cell repertoires in COVID-19. Using immunoSEQ multiplex PCR, the repertoire was profiled, and TCRdb retains in-frame clones only, with some absent. This table holds 360,000 or so clones, roughly four fifths found once. CDR3 length: 14 residues. CDR1 and CDR2 from the germline V gene are GTSNPN and SVGIG (reference sequence). Trimming took 0 bases from V and 8 from J; bases not matched to a gene: 9. This receptor was obtained from a woman aged 50 to 65 who had recovered from COVID-19. The specimen sequenced was PBMCs or T cells enriched from blood (not recorded which). This chain links TRBV30 with TRBJ1-2; 7 nucleotides match TRBD1. In DNA form, the CDR3 reads TGTGCCTGGAGTGTACTAGAGGGGGCGGGCGGCTACACCTTC. Protein: CAWSVLEGAGGYTF.